The 25 T cell receptor beta chains presented below share a single source sample, sequenced in a study of PD-L1 blockade in urothelial cancer. Here immunoSEQ multiplex PCR was the method, and the copy in TCRdb shows in-frame clones only, minus some. Among tens of thousands of clones listed, around 84% were seen once. The input for sequencing was PBMCs, taken around atezolizumab (anti-PD-L1) treatment. Source of these receptors: a man aged 45-60 years with urothelial cancer.

This sequence joins TRBV27 and TRBJ1-5; tentatively, D is TRBD1 (5 bases). The V end lost 3 bases, the J end lost 1 base, and 7 bases lay between the germline ends. CDR1 is MNHEY and CDR2 is SMNVEV in the germline V gene (reference sequence). The CDR3 extends over 14 amino acids. CDR3: CASSLHRSNQPQHF. The CDR3, as DNA: TGTGCCAGCAGTTTGCACAGGAGCAATCAGCCCCAGCATTTT.

V is TRBV25-1 and J is TRBJ2-3; no clear D. Germline values: CDR1 MGHDK, CDR2 SYGVNS. The CDR3 extends over 14 amino acids. Trimming stripped 0 bases from V and 2 bases from J, with 6 bases between. CDR3 amino acids: CASSEYEVTDTQYF. In DNA, the CDR3 is TGTGCCAGCAGTGAATACGAGGTCACAGATACGCAGTATTTT.

The chain employs TRBV9 and TRBJ2-3, with D tentatively TRBD2 (5 bases). This CDR3 is built from 17 residues. Trimming left V 3 bases short and J 6 bases short, with 23 bases between. Germline V gene data show CDR1 as SGDLS and CDR2 as YYNGEE. The CDR3 loop is CASSGRDRSPRRDTQYF. CDR3 nucleotides: TGTGCCAGCAGCGGCCGAGATAGAAGTCCGCGGAGGGATACGCAGTATTTT.

The CDR3 DNA sequence: TGCGCCAGCAGCTTGGAGGGGAGGGTTGGAGAGACCCAGTACTTC. This gives the protein CASSLEGRVGETQYF. The J gene is TRBJ2-5, the V gene TRBV5-1, with 7 positions matching TRBD2. The V segment lost 0 bases and the J segment 4 bases; nucleotides outside the gene matches: 6. The germline V gene encodes CDR1 SGHRS and CDR2 YFSETQ. This CDR3 spans 15 amino acids.

The chain employs TRBV2 and TRBJ2-3, with TRBD1 as a possible D gene (5 bases). Deletions cut 4 bases from V and 5 bases from J, with 10 bases between. Per germline, CDR1 SNHLY and CDR2 FYNNEI. The CDR3 covers 13 residues. The CDR3, as DNA: TGTGCCAGCAGTGTAGGGGCGGTAGATACGCAGTATTTT. As protein: CASSVGAVDTQYF.

This clone was found a few times. The chain recombines TRBV6-1 with TRBJ1-5; 8 bases are shared with TRBD1. With V trimmed by 8 bases and J by 2 bases, 8 bases remained unmatched. The germline V gene has CDR1 MNHNS and CDR2 SASEGT. This CDR3 contains 15 residues. The CDR3 sequence: CASLDRVGGNQPQHF. The CDR3 region has the DNA TGTGCCAGCCTGGACAGGGTGGGTGGCAATCAGCCCCAGCATTTT.

This chain links TRBV14 with TRBJ1-1, with D hard to call. Germline CDR1 reads SGHDN; CDR2 reads FVKESK. The V end lost 0 bases, the J end lost 1 base, and 18 bases lay between the germline ends. The length of the CDR3 is 18 residues. In DNA form, the CDR3 reads TGTGCCAGCAGCCAAGATAGATCCCAAAGAGGCCCGAACACTGAAGCTTTCTTT. Translation: CASSQDRSQRGPNTEAFF.

The CDR3 here is CSAQTPIGQGGTEAFF. CDR3 coding DNA: TGCAGCGCCCAAACCCCTATAGGGCAGGGAGGAACTGAAGCTTTCTTT. This chain links TRBV29-1 with TRBJ1-1; D may be TRBD1 (5 bases). The V gene's germline CDR1 is SQVTM and CDR2 ANQGSEA. The ends were cut back, 7 bases at V and 5 bases at J, with 26 bases in the middle. The length of the CDR3 is 16 residues.

The rearrangement uses TRBV18 and TRBJ1-3, with TRBD1 matching over 7 bases. Losses at the gene ends were 2 bases for V and 0 bases for J; bases not matched to a gene: 1. The CDR3 is 15 residues long. Per germline, CDR1 KGHSH and CDR2 LQKENI. The CDR3 bases are TGTGCCAGCTCACCAAGGGACAGCTCTGGAAACACCATATATTTT. This codes for CASSPRDSSGNTIYF. The full variable domain, completed using reference TRBV18 and TRBJ1-3, is NAGVMQNPRHLVRRRGQEARLRCSPMKGHSHVYWYRQLPEEGLKFMVYLQKENIIDESGMPKERFSAEFPKEGPSILRIQQVVRGDSAAYFCASSPRDSSGNTIYFGEGSWLTVV.

The chain employs TRBV6-5 and TRBJ2-5; unclear D gene. The CDR3 consists of 12 residues. Trimming pared 7 bases from V and 1 base from J, leaving 7 bases between. Germline V gives CDR1 MNHEY, CDR2 SVGAGI. The CDR3 nucleotides are TGTGCCAGCACCGACACCCAAGAGACCCAGTACTTC. Residues: CASTDTQETQYF.

The chain couples TRBV28 to TRBJ2-1, with 9 bases that match TRBD2. Germline trimming cut 2 bases from V and 1 base from J; bases unmatched to any gene: 6. This CDR3 is built from 17 residues. Germline values: CDR1 MDHEN, CDR2 SYDVKM. CDR3 sequence reads: CASSLPLTSGSYNEQFF. The CDR3, as DNA: TGTGCCAGCAGTTTACCCCTAACTAGCGGGTCCTACAATGAGCAGTTCTTC.

The chain carries TRBV18 and TRBJ2-7; TRBD2 matches 8 bases. The CDR3 extends over 14 amino acids. CDR1 is KGHSH, CDR2 LQKENI, per germline. The J segment lost 2 bases and the V segment lost 6 bases, leaving 6 bases of the junction unmatched. The CDR3 sequence: CASSPSGSPYEQYF. The CDR3, as DNA: TGTGCCAGCTCTCCTAGCGGGTCCCCCTACGAGCAGTACTTC.

The V call is TRBV7-9, the J call TRBJ2-5, with 9 positions matching TRBD1. The CDR3 is 14 amino acids. The V gene's germline CDR1 is SEHNR and CDR2 FQNEAQ (reference sequence). Trimming took 5 bases from V and 4 from J; bases not matched to a gene: 5. CDR3 bases: TGTGCCAGCAGCAGGGGACAGGGCCTAGAGACCCAGTACTTC. Its protein product is CASSRGQGLETQYF.

The gene calls are TRBV27 and TRBJ2-5; 7 positions agree with TRBD2. The germline gives CDR1 MNHEY, CDR2 SMNVEV (reference sequence). J lost 0 bases, V lost 4 bases, and 5 bases had no gene match. This CDR3 is 15 amino acids long. The CDR3 bases are TGTGCCAGCAGTTGGCGGGGGAGGTACCAAGAGACCCAGTACTTC. Protein: CASSWRGRYQETQYF.

The chain combines TRBV5-4 with TRBJ2-2; 8 nucleotides agree with TRBD2. The CDR3 covers 14 residues. Germline-derived CDR1 and CDR2 are SGHNT and YYREEE (reference sequence). As DNA, the CDR3 is TGTGCGGGGGGTACCGGGACTAGAAACGGGGAGCTGTTTTTT. It codes for CAGGTGTRNGELFF.

This clone was counted between two and nine times. The chain recombines TRBV10-1 with TRBJ1-2; TRBD1 matches at 7 bases. Germline V CDR1 and CDR2: WNHNN, SYGVQD (reference sequence). With V trimmed by 2 bases and J by 8 bases, 14 bases remained unmatched. CDR3 length equals 16 residues. The CDR3 bases are TGCGCCAGCAGTGAGCCCCCGCCCCCCGGCAGGGGGGGCTACACCTTC. Protein sequence: CASSEPPPPGRGGYTF.

The rearrangement uses TRBV19 and TRBJ1-5; TRBD1 is a possible D gene (5 bases). This CDR3 comprises 17 residues. Germline loops: CDR1 LNHDA, CDR2 SQIVND (reference sequence). V was pared by 0 bases and J by 0 bases, with 12 bases between. The chain's CDR3 is CASSIDRAGFSNQPQHF. Here the CDR3 DNA reads TGTGCCAGTAGTATAGATCGGGCAGGGTTTAGCAATCAGCCCCAGCATTTT.

The chain combines TRBV9 with TRBJ2-1; unclear D gene. The CDR3 sequence is 14 residues long. V lost 0 bases to trimming and J lost 5 bases, with 9 bases between them. CDR1 is SGDLS and CDR2 is YYNGEE in the germline V gene. The CDR3 DNA follows: TGTGCCAGCAGCGTAGAGCCTTTCGACAATGAGCAGTTCTTC. It translates to CASSVEPFDNEQFF.

The chain uses TRBV2 and TRBJ2-7; D may be TRBD2 (5 bases). The CDR3 is 13 amino acids. The germline V and J ends were trimmed by 1 base and 6 bases, with 10 bases remaining between them. Germline V CDR1 and CDR2: SNHLY, FYNNEI. The DNA of the CDR3 is TGTGCCAGCAGTGAAGAGGGTCGGGGCGAGCAGTACTTC. This sequence encodes CASSEEGRGEQYF.

The genes are TRBV4-1 and TRBJ2-3, with TRBD2 matching over 11 bases. Per the germline V gene, CDR1 is MGHRA and CDR2 is YSYEKL. V was pared by 2 bases and J by 5 bases, with 6 bases of the junction left unmatched. The length of the CDR3 is 16 residues. This CDR3 is CASSQQTSGVGDTQYF. CDR3 nucleotides: TGCGCCAGCAGCCAACAGACTAGCGGGGTGGGAGATACGCAGTATTTT.

The CDR3 region has the DNA TGTGCCAGCAGCTTCGGGGGAGCCAAAAACATTCAGTACTTC. Translating it yields CASSFGGAKNIQYF. This chain connects TRBV7-2 to TRBJ2-4; maybe TRBD2 (6 bases). The V end was cut by 3 bases, the J end by 0 bases, with 6 bases between. Germline V gene sequence: CDR1 SGHTA, CDR2 FQGNSA. The CDR3 totals 14 residues. Using reference TRBV7-2 and TRBJ2-4 for the parts outside the CDR3, the full variable domain is GAGVSQSPSNKVTEKGKDVELRCDPISGHTALYWYRQSLGQGLEFLIYFQGNSAPDKSGLPSDRFSAERTGGSVSTLTIQRTQQEDSAVYLCASSFGGAKNIQYFGAGTRLSVL.

The V and J genes are TRBV27 and TRBJ2-3, with 13 positions matching TRBD2. The CDR3 is 18 residues long. The germline CDR1 and CDR2 sequences are MNHEY and SMNVEV (reference sequence). The ends lost 2 bases at V and 0 bases at J; junction bases unmatched: 5. The CDR3 DNA is TGTGCCAGCAGTTTACGAGGGACTAGCGGGGTTAGCACAGATACGCAGTATTTT. Its translation is CASSLRGTSGVSTDTQYF.

This clone was counted between two and nine times. The CDR3 loop reads CAIGQGTDTQYF. In DNA form, the CDR3 reads TGTGCCATAGGACAGGGGACAGATACGCAGTATTTT. The V and J genes are TRBV2 and TRBJ2-3; 9 bases line up with TRBD1. The CDR3 is 12 residues long. Germline CDR1 SNHLY, CDR2 FYNNEI. Trimming took 10 bases from V and 3 from J; bases not matched to a gene: 2.

The J gene is TRBJ2-5, the V gene TRBV10-2, with D perhaps matching TRBD2 (6 bases). V was clipped by 3 bases and J by 5 bases, with 7 bases between them. The germline gives CDR1 WSHSY, CDR2 SAAADI. This CDR3 region has 12 residues. CDR3 coding DNA: TGCGCCAGCAGTGAAGGAGGGGAGACCCAGTACTTC. Translating it yields CASSEGGETQYF.

J is TRBJ1-5 and V is TRBV7-3; TRBD1 is a possible D gene (6 bases). Germline CDR1 and CDR2: SGHTA and FQGTGA. The CDR3 consists of 20 residues. V was shortened by 0 bases and J by 1 base, with 22 bases between the two germline ends. CDR3 coding DNA: TGTGCCAGCAGCTTAACGTTGGGGTTAAAGGGGGATGGAAGCAATCAGCCCCAGCATTTT. Its translation: CASSLTLGLKGDGSNQPQHF.